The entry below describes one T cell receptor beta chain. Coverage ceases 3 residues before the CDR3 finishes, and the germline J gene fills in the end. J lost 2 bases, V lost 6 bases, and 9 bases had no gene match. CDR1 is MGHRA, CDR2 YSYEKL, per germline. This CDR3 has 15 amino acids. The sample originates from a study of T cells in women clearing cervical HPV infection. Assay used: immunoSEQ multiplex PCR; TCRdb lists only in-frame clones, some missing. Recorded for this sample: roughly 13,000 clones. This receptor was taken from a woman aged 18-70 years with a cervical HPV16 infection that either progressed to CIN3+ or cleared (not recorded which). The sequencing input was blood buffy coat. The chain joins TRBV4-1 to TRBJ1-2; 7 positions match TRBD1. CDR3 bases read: TGCGCCAGCAGGGATACAGGGGAGGGGAACTATGGC. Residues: CASRDTGEGNYG. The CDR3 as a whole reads CASRDTGEGNYGYTF.